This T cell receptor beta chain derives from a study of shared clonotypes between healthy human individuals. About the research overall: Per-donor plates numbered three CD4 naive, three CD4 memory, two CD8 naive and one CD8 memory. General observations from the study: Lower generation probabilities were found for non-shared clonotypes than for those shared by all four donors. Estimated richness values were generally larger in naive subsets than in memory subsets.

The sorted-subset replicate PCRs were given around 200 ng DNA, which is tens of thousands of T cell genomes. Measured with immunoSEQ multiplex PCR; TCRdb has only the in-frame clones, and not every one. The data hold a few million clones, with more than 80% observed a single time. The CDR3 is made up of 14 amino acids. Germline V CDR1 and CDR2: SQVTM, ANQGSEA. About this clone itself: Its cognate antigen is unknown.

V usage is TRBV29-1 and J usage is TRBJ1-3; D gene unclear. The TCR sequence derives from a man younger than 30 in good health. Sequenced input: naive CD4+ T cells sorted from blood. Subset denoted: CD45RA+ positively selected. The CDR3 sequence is CTVEKPPSGGTIYF. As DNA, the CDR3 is TGCACGGTGGAGAAACCTCCCAGTGGAGGCACCATATATTTT.